The rows below give T cell receptor beta chains drawn from one sample of a study of T-cell reconstitution after alpha-beta-depleted transplantation in children. TCRdb processed the PCR reads anew with MiXCR; each CDR3 protein has one entry. Of about 360,000 distinct CDR3 sequences listed, about an eighth were seen once; the top ten hold 4.3%. Specimen: PBMCs, collected from the stem cell graft. Every receptor here comes from a human donor who donated a stem cell graft to a child with Fanconi anemia. Both conserved end residues are part of each CDR3. The order of the fields is clone size, V gene, D gene, J gene, CDR3 protein, CDR3 DNA. A D gene is named only where the DNA matches it firmly. Only some rows state a clone size, as once, few, many or a class for expanded clones.

few	TRBV18	TRBD1	TRBJ2-2	CASSTRQGLGELFF	TGTGCCAGCTCAACACGACAGGGGCTCGGGGAGCTGTTTTTT
many	TRBV18	.	TRBJ1-5	CASSMGDNQPQHF	TGTGCCAGCTCTATGGGGGACAATCAGCCCCAGCATTTT
few	TRBV4-3	.	TRBJ2-2	CASSQDRVGGLYTGELFF	TGCGCCAGCAGCCAAGATCGGGTTGGGGGATTGTACACCGGGGAGCTGTTTTTT
few	TRBV5-5	.	TRBJ2-5	CASSPRAFQETQYF	TGTGCCAGCAGCCCTCGGGCCTTCCAAGAGACCCAGTACTTC
.	TRBV5-1	.	TRBJ2-7	CASSPTAVGEQYF	TGCGCCAGCAGCCCTACGGCGGTTGGCGAGCAGTACTTC
many	TRBV7-2	.	TRBJ2-6	CASSAYASSGANVLTF	TGTGCCAGCAGCGCCTATGCCAGCTCTGGGGCCAACGTCCTGACTTTC
.	TRBV2	TRBD1	TRBJ1-6	CASSNTGGLNSPLHF	TGTGCCAGCAGCAACACAGGGGGCCTAAATTCACCCCTCCACTTT
.	TRBV10-3	.	TRBJ1-2	CAISESGGRNYGYTF	TGTGCCATCAGTGAGTCGGGGGGCCGCAACTATGGCTACACCTTC
.	TRBV6-5	TRBD1	TRBJ1-2	CASSPRTHRDRAYGYTF	TGTGCCAGCAGTCCGCGGACACATAGGGACAGGGCCTATGGCTACACCTTC
.	TRBV15	.	TRBJ1-2	CATSRDTQGGYTF	TGTGCCACCAGCAGAGATACCCAAGGAGGCTACACCTTC
.	TRBV5-5	TRBD1	TRBJ1-2	CASSPGTGTVSGYTF	TGTGCCAGCAGCCCGGGGACAGGGACGGTAAGCGGCTACACCTTC
few	TRBV9	.	TRBJ1-2	CASSQSVVVTRGHGYTF	TGTGCCAGCAGCCAGAGCGTTGTGGTAACACGAGGGCATGGCTACACCTTC
.	TRBV5-1	.	TRBJ2-2	CASSFEPIIGELFF	TGCGCCAGCAGCTTTGAACCCATAATCGGGGAGCTGTTTTTT
.	TRBV20-1	.	TRBJ2-1	CSADRTRFF	TGCAGCGCAGACCGTACCCGGTTCTTC
once	TRBV24-1	.	TRBJ2-1	CATSDSGVKEQFF	TGTGCCACCAGTGATTCCGGGGTAAAGGAGCAGTTCTTC
few	TRBV20-1	.	TRBJ1-6	CSVSPRNTLNSPLHF	TGCAGTGTGAGTCCGAGAAACACCTTGAATTCACCCCTCCACTTT
once	TRBV4-3	.	TRBJ1-5	CASSQVLVVAPLQPQHF	TGCGCCAGCAGCCAAGTCCTCGTGGTGGCACCCCTTCAGCCCCAGCATTTT
many	TRBV29-1	.	TRBJ1-2	CSAGRGGGYTF	TGCAGCGCCGGGAGAGGGGGAGGCTACACCTTC
many	TRBV4-2	.	TRBJ2-3	CASSQDQSAVTTDTQYF	TGTGCCAGCAGCCAAGATCAGAGTGCTGTAACCACAGATACGCAGTATTTT
few	TRBV18	.	TRBJ2-3	CASSLGTAGDTDTQYF	TGTGCCAGCTCACTCGGGACGGCAGGAGATACAGATACGCAGTATTTT
few	TRBV14	.	TRBJ1-6	CASSQEGGAGGSPLHF	TGTGCCAGCAGCCAAGAAGGGGGAGCTGGTGGGTCACCCCTCCACTTT